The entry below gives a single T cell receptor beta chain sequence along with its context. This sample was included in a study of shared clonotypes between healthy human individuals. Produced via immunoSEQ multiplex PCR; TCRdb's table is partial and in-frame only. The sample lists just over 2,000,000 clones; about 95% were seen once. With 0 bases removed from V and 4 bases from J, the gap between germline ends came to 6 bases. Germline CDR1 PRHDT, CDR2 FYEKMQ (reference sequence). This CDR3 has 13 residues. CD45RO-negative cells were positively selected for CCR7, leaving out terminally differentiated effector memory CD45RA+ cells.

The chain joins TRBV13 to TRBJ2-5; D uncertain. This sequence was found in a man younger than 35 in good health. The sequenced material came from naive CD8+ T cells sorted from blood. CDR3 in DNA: TGTGCCAGCAGCTTAGGGACACGAGAGACCCAGTACTTC. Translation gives CASSLGTRETQYF. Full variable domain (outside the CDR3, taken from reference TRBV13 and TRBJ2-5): AAGVIQSPRHLIKEKRETATLKCYPIPRHDTVYWYQQGPGQDPQFLISFYEKMQSDKGSIPDRFSAQQFSDYHSELNMSSLELGDSALYFCASSLGTRETQYFGPGTRLLVL.